This TCR beta chain was identified during a study of T cell repertoires in cytomegalovirus infection. The study, taken as a whole, reports: Summed frequency of public TCR beta families distinguished CMV carriers with the relevant HLA. Across the ex vivo response, the dominant clonotypes were HLA-C-restricted CMV-specific TCR beta clonotypes.

The table lists this clonotype with a few counts. Its specificity is unknown. The V end was cut by 5 bases, the J end by 10 bases, with 12 bases between. CDR3 length: 12 residues. Germline assignment: CDR1 LNHNV and CDR2 YYDKDF (reference sequence). Each CDR3 protein gets one entry after TCRdb re-called the reads with MiXCR. This table holds about 740,000 distinct CDR3 sequences, approximately 34% found once. The rearrangement links TRBV15 to TRBJ2-1; D perhaps matches TRBD2 (6 bases). The receptor was derived from a human donor in good health (CMV status not recorded). Some clones in this sample may be carry-over from other donors' samples. The sample consisted of PBMCs. CDR3 DNA sequence: TGTGCCACCAGCCGCGGGACCCCCGAGCAGTTCTTC. Residues: CATSRGTPEQFF.